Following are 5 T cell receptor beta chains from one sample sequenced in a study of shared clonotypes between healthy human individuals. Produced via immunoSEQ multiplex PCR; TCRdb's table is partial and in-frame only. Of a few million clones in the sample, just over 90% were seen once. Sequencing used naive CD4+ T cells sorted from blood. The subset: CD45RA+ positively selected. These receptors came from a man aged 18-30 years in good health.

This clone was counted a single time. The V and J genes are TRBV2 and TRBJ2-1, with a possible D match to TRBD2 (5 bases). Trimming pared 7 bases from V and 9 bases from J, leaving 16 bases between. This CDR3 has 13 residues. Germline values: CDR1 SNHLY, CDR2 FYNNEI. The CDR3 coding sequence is TGTGCCAGCACCCTGCTGGGAGTCGGTGAGCAGTTCTTC. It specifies CASTLLGVGEQFF.

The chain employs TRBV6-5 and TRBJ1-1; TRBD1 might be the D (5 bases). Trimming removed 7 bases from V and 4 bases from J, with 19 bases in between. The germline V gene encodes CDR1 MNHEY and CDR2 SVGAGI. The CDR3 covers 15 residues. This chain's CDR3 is CASTATREVGTEAFF. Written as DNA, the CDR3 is TGTGCCAGCACCGCGACCAGGGAGGTTGGCACTGAAGCTTTCTTT.

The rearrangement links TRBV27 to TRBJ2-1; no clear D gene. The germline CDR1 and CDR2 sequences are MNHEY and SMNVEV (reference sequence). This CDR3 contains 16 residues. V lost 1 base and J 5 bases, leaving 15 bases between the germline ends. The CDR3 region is CASSLLGIGKNNEQFF. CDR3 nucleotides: TGTGCCAGCAGTTTATTAGGGATAGGAAAAAACAATGAGCAGTTCTTC.

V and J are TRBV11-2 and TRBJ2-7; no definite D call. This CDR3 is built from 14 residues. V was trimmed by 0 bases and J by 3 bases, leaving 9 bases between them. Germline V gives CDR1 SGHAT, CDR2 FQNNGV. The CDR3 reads CASSLEARLYEQYF. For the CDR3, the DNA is TGTGCCAGCAGCTTAGAAGCTCGGCTCTACGAGCAGTACTTC.

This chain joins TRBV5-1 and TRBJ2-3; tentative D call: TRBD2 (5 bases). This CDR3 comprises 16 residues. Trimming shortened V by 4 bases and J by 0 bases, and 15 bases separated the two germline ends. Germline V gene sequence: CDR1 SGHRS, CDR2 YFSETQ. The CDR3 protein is CASSPGTRSSTDTQYF. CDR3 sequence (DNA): TGCGCCAGCAGCCCAGGAACTAGATCTAGCACAGATACGCAGTATTTT. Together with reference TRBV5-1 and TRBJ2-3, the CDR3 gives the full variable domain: KAGVTQTPRYLIKTRGQQVTLSCSPISGHRSVSWYQQTPGQGLQFLFEYFSETQRNKGNFPGRFSGRQFSNSRSEMNVSTLELGDSALYLCASSPGTRSSTDTQYFGPGTRLTVL.